This T cell receptor beta chain originates from a study of metastatic and nonmetastatic thyroid tumors. Turning to the study itself: Thyroid patients, malignant and benign, had repertoires compared across blood and tumor or nodule tissue. General study points: Across blood and tumor, TCR beta diversity in malignant thyroid tumors was reportedly significantly higher than in benign nodules.

In the original analysis: Clinicopathological groups differed in CDR3, with these differences serving to build a distant-metastasis classifier for papillary thyroid cancer. TCRdb reprocessed the PCR reads using MiXCR. TCRdb's processing, not the authors' own work, is the source of the V and J calls. The data contain 40,000 or so clones, 17% of them singletons. Ahead of thyroid surgery, no patient had received treatment of any kind. CDR1 is LNHDA, CDR2 SQIVND, per germline (reference sequence). The CDR3 has 12 amino acids. Trimming shortened V by 7 bases and J by 15 bases, and 19 bases separated the two germline ends. About this clone itself: Antigen specificity is unknown.

The sequenced sample consisted of tumor tissue. The rearrangement joins TRBV19 to TRBJ2-1; perhaps D is TRBD1 or TRBD2 (5 bases each). The receptor was isolated from a female donor with papillary thyroid cancer or a benign thyroid nodule (not recorded which). Some clones in this sample may be carry-over from other donors' samples. This CDR3 reads CASIAGTNFRFF. The CDR3 coding sequence is TGTGCCAGTATCGCAGGGACCAATTTCCGGTTCTTC.